The 5 T cell receptor beta chains reported below all come from one sample, sequenced in a study of control samples from healthy donors and cancer patients. Profiled with immunoSEQ multiplex PCR; TCRdb holds only in-frame clones, not every one. Of around 140,000 clones in the sample, about 90% were seen once. The sequenced sample was PBMCs. The receptors here all came from a man aged 45-65 years with head and neck cancer.

V usage is TRBV5-1 and J usage is TRBJ2-1; TRBD2 aligns across 7 bases. This CDR3 has 13 residues. Germline values: CDR1 SGHRS, CDR2 YFSETQ. J lost 10 bases, V lost 0 bases, and 4 bases had no gene match. The CDR3 spells CASSLGEGSEQFF. DNA for the CDR3: TGCGCCAGCAGCTTGGGGGAGGGTAGCGAGCAGTTCTTC. Together with reference TRBV5-1 and TRBJ2-1, the CDR3 gives the full variable domain: KAGVTQTPRYLIKTRGQQVTLSCSPISGHRSVSWYQQTPGQGLQFLFEYFSETQRNKGNFPGRFSGRQFSNSRSEMNVSTLELGDSALYLCASSLGEGSEQFFGPGTRLTVL.

Comment on this clone: One end of the junction does not line up with germline, which may come from a read error. V usage is TRBV7-7 and J usage is TRBJ2-1; 9 nucleotides line up with TRBD2. CDR1 is SSHAT and CDR2 is FNYEAQ in the germline V gene (reference sequence). The CDR3 has 15 amino acids. The CDR3 nucleotides are TGTGCTAGCAGCTTAGTAGCGGGAGTAATTAATGAGCAGTTCTTC. Residues: CASSLVAGVINEQFF.

This rearrangement joins TRBV6-4 to TRBJ2-2; TRBD1 agrees at 7 bases. Germline assignment: CDR1 MRHNA and CDR2 SNTAGT. The CDR3 length is 17 residues. The V segment lost 6 bases and the J segment 6 bases; nucleotides outside the gene matches: 16. CDR3 region: CASRAESQGTLAGELFF. DNA for the CDR3: TGTGCCAGCAGGGCCGAGTCACAGGGGACACTAGCCGGGGAGCTGTTTTTT.

The genes are TRBV11-3 and TRBJ2-1; 15 nucleotides agree with TRBD2. The CDR3 length is 15 residues. Germline V gene sequence: CDR1 SGHNT, CDR2 YENEEA. V gave up 5 bases and J gave up 9 bases; unmatched junction bases: 5. The CDR3 loop is CASSRGLAGGIEQFF. CDR3 DNA sequence: TGTGCCAGCAGCAGAGGACTAGCGGGAGGGATTGAGCAGTTCTTC.

The rearrangement uses TRBV3-1 (or the pseudogene TRBV3-2) and TRBJ2-2; D not resolved. The CDR3 consists of 15 residues. Germline CDR1 reads LGHDT; CDR2 reads YNNKEL (reference sequence). With 1 base removed from V and 4 bases from J, the gap between germline ends came to 10 bases. The CDR3 coding sequence is TGTGCCAGCAGCCAAGCAAGTGGTGTCACCGGGGAGCTGTTTTTT. Translation gives CASSQASGVTGELFF.